The 8 T cell receptor beta chains given below trace back to one sample, sequenced in a study of molecular identifiers for immune sequencing clone quantification. TCRdb re-analysed the PCR reads in MiXCR, keeping a single row per CDR3 protein. The table shows some 320,000 distinct CDR3 sequences, with roughly a fifth occurring only once. Input material: naive CD8+ T cells from blood, with Jurkat cell RNA spiked in. The subset denotes: FACS-sorted CD8+CD4-CCR7+CD45RA+ naive T cells. These receptors all stem from a human donor in good health. Some libraries in this study had Jurkat cell RNA spiked in.

This clonotype was observed a few times. The rearrangement joins TRBV19 to TRBJ2-7, with 11 bases matching TRBD2. The CDR3 spans 15 residues. With V trimmed by 4 bases and J by 12 bases, 14 bases remained unmatched. Germline loops: CDR1 LNHDA, CDR2 SQIVND (reference sequence). CDR3 bases: TGTGCCAGTAGTACAACTAGCGGGAGTGGAGGCGCCCTGTACTTC. It yields the protein CASSTTSGSGGALYF.

This clonotype is a singleton in its sample. A clone one base away is much larger, so this may be a read error. J is TRBJ2-7 and V is TRBV29-1; D is unclear. The CDR3 consists of 13 residues. Germline V gene data show CDR1 as SQVTM and CDR2 as ANQGSEA. V shed 4 bases and J shed 5 bases, with 15 bases lying between them. CDR3 bases: TGCAGCGTTGCCGCGACGGGTGTCGACGAGCAGTACTTC. It yields the protein CSVAATGVDEQYF.

V gene TRBV3-1 combines with J gene TRBJ2-7; no clear D. This CDR3 contains 17 residues. V was pared by 0 bases and J by 2 bases, with 17 bases between. Germline V gene sequence: CDR1 LGHDT, CDR2 YNNKEL (reference sequence). CDR3 residues: CASSQDLYGFTTYEQYF. The DNA of the CDR3 is TGTGCCAGCAGCCAAGATCTATACGGATTCACTACCTACGAGCAGTACTTC.

For this clonotype: A read error is possible here, since a much larger clone lies one base away. Since no conserved phenylalanine or tryptophan closes the CDR3, a read error is the likely cause. The DNA is omitted, as the CDR3 cannot be located on it reliably, and the CDR3 follows TCRdb's listing. This chain uses TRBV6-2 or TRBV6-3 with TRBJ1-1. The CDR3 is made up of 10 amino acids, end residues included. CDR1 and CDR2 (germline): MNHEY, SVGEGT. CDR3 sequence: CASSHGLTFL.

This clonotype was observed many times. An end of the junction does not agree with germline; a read error may underlie this. The genes are TRBV7-9 and TRBJ2-4, with 8 positions matching TRBD1. Germline CDR1 is SEHNR and CDR2 is FQNEAQ (reference sequence). The CDR3 covers 12 residues. This chain's CDR3 is CASSTPGTGLHF. The CDR3 DNA reads as TGTGCCAGCAGCACTCCCGGGACAGGCCTACACTTC. The full variable domain, with the rest looked up from reference TRBV7-9 and TRBJ2-4, is DTGVSQNPRHKITKRGQNVTFRCDPISEHNRLYWYRQTLGQGPEFLTYFQNEAQLEKSRLLSDRFSAERPKGSFSTLEIQRTEQGDSAMYLCASSTPGTGLHFGAGTRLSVL.

This clonotype was detected many times. This chain uses TRBV7-6 with TRBJ2-7, with D maybe TRBD1 (6 bases). Looked up from germline, CDR1 is SGHVS and CDR2 is FNYEAQ. V gave up 5 bases and J gave up 2 bases, with 16 bases separating them. There are 15 residues in the CDR3. The CDR3 sequence: CASSPAGTQPYEQYF. The CDR3 DNA reads TGTGCCAGCAGCCCCGCCGGGACACAGCCCTACGAGCAGTACTTC. The complete variable domain, with remaining parts taken from reference TRBV7-6 and TRBJ2-7, reads GAGVSQSPRYKVTKRGQDVALRCDPISGHVSLYWYRQALGQGPEFLTYFNYEAQQDKSGLPNDRFSAERPEGSISTLTIQRTEQRDSAMYRCASSPAGTQPYEQYFGPGTRLTVT.

Only a few counts were recorded for this clonotype. The chain has TRBV29-1 and TRBJ2-1; no clear D. The CDR3 consists of 11 residues. The V and J ends lost 5 bases and 9 bases respectively, with 11 bases between them. From germline, CDR1 is SQVTM and CDR2 ANQGSEA. The CDR3 loop is CSVLGYGEQFF. DNA of the CDR3: TGCAGCGTTCTTGGGTACGGTGAGCAGTTCTTC.

Remarks on this clonotype: Germline is not matched at one junction end, which may reflect a read error. The chain joins TRBV7-6 to TRBJ1-5; D unresolved. The CDR3 has 15 amino acids. From germline, CDR1 is SGHVS and CDR2 FNYEAQ. The CDR3 sequence is CASSLASGSNQPKHF. CDR3 bases: TGTGCCAGCAGCTTAGCTTCAGGTTCCAATCAGCCCAAGCATTTT. The variable domain in full, completed from reference TRBV7-6 and TRBJ1-5, reads GAGVSQSPRYKVTKRGQDVALRCDPISGHVSLYWYRQALGQGPEFLTYFNYEAQQDKSGLPNDRFSAERPEGSISTLTIQRTEQRDSAMYRCASSLASGSNQPKHFGDGTRLSIL.